This paragraph reports one T cell receptor (beta chain). The table lists this clonotype with many counts. There is no known antigen for this receptor. No base quality information exists; no much larger clone differs at one position. Systemically healthy Caucasian individuals from Russia, roughly 40 in total and aged roughly 6 to 95 years, were included as donors. Approximately 10 milliliters of peripheral blood were collected from each donor into EDTA-treated Vacutainer tubes. Ficoll-Paque density-gradient centrifugation was used to isolate PBMCs, with at least 6.5 million per sample. Total RNA was extracted from PBMCs with Trizol reagent, with at least 6 micrograms obtained per sample. For every donor, flow cytometry on a PBMC aliquot measured the percentage of naive CD45RAhigh/CD27high T cells. This specimen comes from a study of blood T cells in healthy people across ages (dated by TCRdb to the mid-2010s). Study-wide context: In model experiments, template switching captured about one uniquely barcoded TCR beta cDNA molecule for every two T cells. Using deep sequencing normalized with unique cDNA molecular identifiers, the study measured how TCR beta repertoire diversity changes with age. Donors were grouped into four age groups: young (average approximately 15 years), middle-aged (approximately 41), aged (over 55) and long-lived (less than 85). Donors of different ages were randomly distributed across sequencing lanes to avoid experimental bias. For two donors (one aged 18 to 30 and one aged 80 or older), the study analyzed two additional independent replicas of 1 million unique cDNA reads from the same blood draw. The paper as a whole reports these results and caveats: Because profiling used bulk unsorted PBMCs, naive and antigen-experienced compartments could not be compared conclusively. A strong correlation was found between observed TCR beta diversity and the percentage of naive T cells measured by flow cytometry. Estimates of total diversity based on one million sequenced T cells were considered lower bounds and underestimates. Because donor CMV infection status was unknown, age-related changes in expanded clonotypes were potentially confounded. Compared with the aged group, more naive CD4+ T cells, fewer expanded clones and increased TCR diversity were shown by the long-lived group, suggesting age selection. Observed TCR beta diversity per million T cells fell roughly linearly with age, and a significant reduction was already apparent by age roughly 40.

Libraries were prepared through 5' RACE. Sequencing relied on an Illumina HiSeq 2500. A second PCR of 7 to 11 cycles was performed with a sample-barcoded 5' primer and a J-beta primer mix. A unique molecular identifier was introduced onto each TCR beta cDNA molecule by a template-switch 5' adaptor carrying 12 random nucleotides. At least 3 million CDR3-containing paired-end reads were obtained from each sample. First-strand cDNA was synthesized from all RNA with the Mint cDNA synthesis kit, primed by a TRBC-specific oligonucleotide. Following uracil-DNA glycosylase treatment, a first 18-cycle PCR with universal primers M1SS and BC2_uni_R was performed on all cDNA. The study's own analysis went as follows. For normalization, 1 million high-quality reads, each with a distinct molecular identifier, were randomly selected from each sample. Instead of being binned into consensus sequences, reads that shared molecular identifiers were thrown out. CDR3 identification, clonotype clustering and error correction used MiTCR with a Q25 quality threshold and the strictest error-elimination algorithm. Lower-bound total TCR beta diversity was estimated with a nonparametric unseen species model using Euler transformation. TCRdb reran the public reads through fastp at Q25 and MiXCR, keeping productive beta chains. Each CDR3 protein gets just one entry, which takes the most common genes and DNA from the rows behind it. The V and J calls and clone size come from TCRdb's table, not from the authors' own analysis. In all, the sample holds around 400,000 distinct CDR3 sequences, and 45% to 60% of those were seen once. The ten largest clones represent 50% to 65% of the sample.

The junction shows trimming of 7 bases on V and 6 bases on J, plus 20 bases between the germline ends. The germline V gene encodes CDR1 SQVTM and CDR2 ANQGSEA. The CDR3 numbers 14 residues from cysteine through phenylalanine. This entry keeps only the CDR3 DNA: 42 bases, framed from base 1. The chain links TRBV29-1 with TRBJ2-3; the D gene is not confidently resolved. The clonotype was recovered from a man in his sixties in good health. The sample consisted of blood. The CDR3 protein: CSAASGPAVDTQYF. The DNA sequence reads TGCAGCGCCGCGTCGGGCCCTGCAGTGGATACGCAGTATTTT.